A single T cell receptor beta chain is shown here with its context. CDR1 SGHTA and CDR2 FQGNSA come from the germline V gene. The CDR3 extends over 16 amino acids. The ends lost 5 bases at V and 5 bases at J; junction bases unmatched: 12. This record comes from a study of blood T cell repertoires in COVID-19. Study-level background: T cells, B-cell-depleted T cells, or PBMCs provided the cDNA or gDNA that served as material.

TCRdb's table, derived via immunoSEQ multiplex PCR, lists solely in-frame clones and lacks some. The data show about 270,000 clones, approximately 90% seen once. Participants came from around 25 US areas, aged roughly 18 to 89 years. Participants had their cohort set by participant-reported clinical history. Shortly before study entry, within 2 weeks, exposed participants had met a COVID-19 case. This chain links TRBV7-2 with TRBJ1-5; 7 bases fit TRBD1. The sample comprised PBMCs or T cells enriched from blood (not recorded which). The clonotype comes from a man aged 35-49 years who had been exposed to COVID-19. The CDR3 DNA sequence: TGTGCCAGCAGCATATCTCTAGACAGGGTGGATCAGCCCCAGCATTTT. It translates to CASSISLDRVDQPQHF.